Included here is one T cell receptor beta chain sequence, with context. Its antigen is unknown. This sample is part of a study of cytomegalovirus exposure and HLA in healthy donors. Study-level information: Genotyping of nearly 400 donors showed that roughly 80% belonged to the Caucasian-associated ancestry cluster. Study-wide results and caveats: In presence/absence analyses, roughly uniform sequencing depth across donors was assumed. Associated with cytomegalovirus, according to the listing, were 150 to 200 TCR beta chains.

13 Jbeta primers and 60 Vbeta primers were used for the PCR. Sequencing used immunoSEQ multiplex PCR; TCRdb keeps in-frame clones, though not all of them. There are 200,000 to 250,000 clones in the sample, with 0.9% to 1.4% held by the top ten. V lost 3 bases to trimming and J lost 11 bases, with 8 bases between them. Germline V gene data show CDR1 as SGDLS and CDR2 as YYNGEE. This CDR3 is 10 amino acids long. The receptor was isolated from a girl aged 2 to 9 in good health and CMV-seropositive. The V gene is TRBV9, the J gene TRBJ1-1; a weak D match, TRBD1 (6 bases). The sample taken for sequencing was PBMCs. The CDR3 reads CASSGDRAFF. For the CDR3, the DNA is TGTGCCAGCAGCGGCGACAGGGCTTTCTTT.